This T cell receptor beta chain was observed in a study of blood T cell repertoires in COVID-19. The CDR3 has 18 residues. V was trimmed by 0 bases and J by 3 bases, leaving 18 bases between them. CDR1 and CDR2 from the germline V gene are SGHVS and FNYEAQ. TCRdb keeps only in-frame clones here, not all; method: immunoSEQ multiplex PCR. The sample lists roughly 200,000 clones; 70% to 90% were seen once. In its sample, this clone was seen a few times. The chain uses TRBV7-6 and TRBJ2-1; D not certain. The source is a human donor with active or convalescent COVID-19. The donor label of this sample is uncertain. The sequenced material came from peripheral blood. CDR3 in amino acids: CASSLAPPDRHLYNEQFF. The CDR3 region has the DNA TGTGCCAGCAGCTTAGCGCCCCCAGACCGACACCTCTACAATGAGCAGTTCTTC.